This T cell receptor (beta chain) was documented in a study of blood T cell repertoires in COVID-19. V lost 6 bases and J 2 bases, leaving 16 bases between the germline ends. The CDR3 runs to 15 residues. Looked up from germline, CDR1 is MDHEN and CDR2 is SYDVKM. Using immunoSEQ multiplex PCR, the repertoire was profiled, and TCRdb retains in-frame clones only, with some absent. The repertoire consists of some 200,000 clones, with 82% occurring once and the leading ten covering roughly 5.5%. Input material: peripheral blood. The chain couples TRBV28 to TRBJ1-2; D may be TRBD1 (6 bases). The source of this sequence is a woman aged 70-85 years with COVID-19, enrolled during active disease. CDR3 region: CASSSRDTGNYGYTF. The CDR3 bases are TGTGCCAGCAGCTCCCGGGACACGGGGAACTATGGCTACACCTTC.